This is a list of T cell receptor beta chains from one sample in a study of CD8 T cells in ankylosing spondylitis. TCRdb analysed the 5' RACE reads with MiXCR anew, one entry per CDR3 protein. Of some 200,000 distinct CDR3 sequences listed, around 24% are singletons. The specimen sequenced was blood, either unsorted or a sorted T cell fraction (not recorded which). The source is a male donor with ankylosing spondylitis or in good health (not recorded which). Each CDR3 is given with its conserved first and last residue. Each record gives: V gene, J gene, D gene, clone size, CDR3 DNA, CDR3 protein. A D gene is named only where the DNA matches it firmly. The listing skips clone size in some rows; elsewhere it reads once, few, many or a size class.

TRBV20-1	TRBJ2-7	.	many	TGCAGTGCTAGTCGTCCCGAGGTCTACGAGCAGTACTTC	CSASRPEVYEQYF
TRBV7-3	TRBJ2-2	.	.	TGTGCCAGCAGCTTGTCCACGTGGACCGGGGAGCTGTTTTTT	CASSLSTWTGELFF
TRBV6-1	TRBJ2-7	.	.	TGTGCCAGCAGTGATAGGTACGAGCAGTACTTC	CASSDRYEQYF
TRBV5-1	TRBJ1-2	.	.	TGCGCCAGCAGCTTTGCGGGACCCAACTATGGCTACACCTTC	CASSFAGPNYGYTF
TRBV7-2	TRBJ2-1	TRBD2	few	TGTGCCAGCAGCTTAGTTCTAGCGGGAGAGGGGGATGAGCAGTTCTTC	CASSLVLAGEGDEQFF
TRBV15	TRBJ1-5	TRBD1	.	TGTGCCACCAGCAGAGACGGCAGGGGGGGACAGCCCCAGCATTTT	CATSRDGRGGQPQHF
TRBV18	TRBJ2-7	.	.	TGTGCCAGCTCACCACGGACCGGACCCCAGTACGAGCAGTACTTC	CASSPRTGPQYEQYF
TRBV6-5	TRBJ2-2	TRBD1	.	TGTGCCAGCAGTTACTTGACAGGGGTGAACACCGGGGAGCTGTTTTTT	CASSYLTGVNTGELFF
TRBV3-1	TRBJ2-7	.	many	TGTGCCAGCACCCTAACCTCGGGGCCAGGGTCAACCTACGAGCAGTACTTC	CASTLTSGPGSTYEQYF
TRBV5-5	TRBJ2-1	.	many	TGTGCCAGCAGCTTGGGGGAGTCGGGGCGCGAGCAGTTCTTC	CASSLGESGREQFF
TRBV20-1	TRBJ2-7	TRBD2	few	TGCAGTGCTGAAGGGACTAGCGACTCCTACGAGCAGTACTTC	CSAEGTSDSYEQYF
TRBV15	TRBJ2-3	.	many	TGTGCCACCAGGTCGCCTCCACAGGGTGAGGACACAGATACGCAGTATTTT	CATRSPPQGEDTDTQYF